This TCR beta chain was documented in a study of T cell clones after liver transplantation. Study results and limitations: Circulating graft-donor-reactive CD4 TCRbeta sequences fell significantly post-transplant in most of the 8 subjects.

As regards this clone: Its antigen is not known.

The data were produced by immunoSEQ multiplex PCR, yet TCRdb's version contains in-frame clones alone and is incomplete. The data show approximately 55,000 clones, about 69% seen once. The CDR3 consists of 16 residues. Trimming removed 7 bases from V and 5 bases from J, with 21 bases in between. Germline V gene sequence: CDR1 SGHRS, CDR2 YFSETQ. The sample here was CD4+ T cells from blood, taken 54 months after liver transplant. The clonotype originates from a human patient who received a liver transplant. Some T cells may possibly be graft donor cells. This chain connects TRBV5-1 to TRBJ2-2; possible D gene TRBD1, 6 bases. The CDR3 DNA reads as TGCGCCAGCCACTTTGGGGGCAGGGTTGGAACCGGGGAGCTGTTTTTT. This translates into CASHFGGRVGTGELFF.